This T cell receptor beta chain was obtained from a study of chemoradiotherapy in HPV16-positive cancers. CDR1 and CDR2 (germline): SGHAT, FQNNGV. The length of the CDR3 is 13 residues. With V trimmed by 1 base and J by 8 bases, 4 bases remained unmatched. Some clones are missing from TCRdb's copy, which holds only in-frame ones; the method was immunoSEQ multiplex PCR. The data hold about 22,000 clones, with 85% to 90% observed a single time. This sequence originates from a human donor with HPV-associated anogenital cancer. Source: blood, taken from a patient who underwent chemoradiotherapy. V gene TRBV11-2 combines with J gene TRBJ1-2; 7 bases map to TRBD1. CDR3 region: CASSLGQGGGYTF. The CDR3 coding sequence is TGTGCCAGCAGCTTAGGACAGGGTGGCGGCTACACCTTC. Full variable domain (rest looked up from reference TRBV11-2 and TRBJ1-2): EAGVAQSPRYKIIEKRQSVAFWCNPISGHATLYWYQQILGQGPKLLIQFQNNGVVDDSQLPKDRFSAERLKGVDSTLKIQPAKLEDSAVYLCASSLGQGGGYTFGSGTRLTVV.